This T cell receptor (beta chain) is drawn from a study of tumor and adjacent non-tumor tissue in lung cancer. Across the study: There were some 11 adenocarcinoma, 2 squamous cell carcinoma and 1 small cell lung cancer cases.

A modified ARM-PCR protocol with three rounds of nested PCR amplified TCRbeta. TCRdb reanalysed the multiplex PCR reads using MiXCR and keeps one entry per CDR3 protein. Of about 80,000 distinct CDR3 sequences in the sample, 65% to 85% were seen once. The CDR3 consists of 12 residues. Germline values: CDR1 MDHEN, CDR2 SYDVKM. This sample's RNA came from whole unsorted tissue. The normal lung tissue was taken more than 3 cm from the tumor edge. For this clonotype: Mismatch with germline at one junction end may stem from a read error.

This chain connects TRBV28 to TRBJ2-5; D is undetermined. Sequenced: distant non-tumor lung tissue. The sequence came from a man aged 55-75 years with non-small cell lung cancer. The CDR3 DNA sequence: TGTGCCGGCAGCCTCAGCCAAGAGACCCAGTACTTC. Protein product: CAGSLSQETQYF. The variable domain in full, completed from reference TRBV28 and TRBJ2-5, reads DVKVTQSSRYLVKRTGEKVFLECVQDMDHENMFWYRQDPGLGLRLIYFSYDVKMKEKGDIPEGYSVSREKKERFSLILESASTNQTSMYLCAGSLSQETQYFGPGTRLLVL.